The sequence of this T cell receptor beta chain was determined in a study of shared clonotypes between healthy human individuals. Study-wide results and limits: Among donors, the sharing of clonotypes was expected to be influenced by sequencing depth.

Notes on this clone: The antigen remains undetermined.

The genomic DNA of each subset was split evenly across several immunoSEQ plates. Profiled with immunoSEQ multiplex PCR; TCRdb holds only in-frame clones, not every one. The data hold some 1,100,000 clones, with approximately 80% observed a single time. The specimen sequenced was memory CD4+ T cells from PBMCs. Subset here: CD45RA-negative fraction. The TCR originated in a man in his late teens or twenties in good health. Some clones in this sample may be carry-over from other donors' samples.

CDR3 sequence reads: CASSPDRNTDTQYF. CDR3 coding DNA: TGTGCCAGCAGCCCGGACAGGAACACAGATACGCAGTATTTT. The V and J genes are TRBV7-2 and TRBJ2-3; 7 bases align to TRBD1. The CDR3 totals 14 residues. J was trimmed by 2 bases and V by 5 bases; bases with no gene match: 4. CDR1 is SGHTA, CDR2 FQGNSA, per germline.